Listed below are T cell receptor beta chains from one sample, sequenced in a study of memory CD4+ T cells and cytomegalovirus serostatus. The repertoire was sequenced with immunoSEQ multiplex PCR; TCRdb's copy has only in-frame clones and lacks some. The table has just under 65,000 clones, over 60% seen once. What was sequenced was memory CD4+ T cells from blood. Receptors originate from an adult in good health and CMV-seronegative. The CDR3 runs from the conserved cysteine through the conserved F or W. Each record gives: CDR3 protein, CDR3 DNA, J gene, V gene, clone size, D gene. A D gene is named only where the DNA matches it firmly. A row's size may be missing; if present it is once, few, many or a size class.

CDR3aa: CATQPRGHTDTQYF; CDR3nt: TGTGCCACCCAGCCCCGCGGGCATACAGATACGCAGTATTTT; j_gene: TRBJ2-3; v_gene: TRBV6-5; abundance: -; d_gene: -
CDR3aa: CASSRTSGTYSYEQYF; CDR3nt: TGTGCCAGCAGCCGGACTAGCGGGACCTACTCCTACGAGCAGTACTTC; j_gene: TRBJ2-7; v_gene: TRBV28; abundance: -; d_gene: TRBD2
CDR3aa: CASSFNDRTEAFF; CDR3nt: TGTGCCAGCAGTTTCAATGATAGGACTGAAGCTTTCTTT; j_gene: TRBJ1-1; v_gene: TRBV27; abundance: -; d_gene: -
CDR3aa: CASSDFGTANQPQHF; CDR3nt: TGTGCCAGCAGTGATTTCGGGACGGCAAATCAGCCCCAGCATTTT; j_gene: TRBJ1-5; v_gene: TRBV2; abundance: few; d_gene: -
CDR3aa: CASSLSGTGPHEQYF; CDR3nt: TGTGCCAGCAGCCTTTCAGGGACAGGGCCCCACGAGCAGTACTTC; j_gene: TRBJ2-7; v_gene: TRBV28; abundance: -; d_gene: TRBD1
CDR3aa: CASSSRQGANTEAFF; CDR3nt: TGTGCCAGCAGTTCGAGACAGGGAGCGAACACTGAAGCTTTCTTT; j_gene: TRBJ1-1; v_gene: TRBV6-5; abundance: -; d_gene: TRBD1
CDR3aa: CASSYGQDHYQETQYF; CDR3nt: TGTGCCAGCAGTTACGGGCAGGACCACTACCAAGAGACCCAGTACTTC; j_gene: TRBJ2-5; v_gene: TRBV6-6; abundance: few; d_gene: -
CDR3aa: CASSPPGLQTETQYF; CDR3nt: TGCGCCAGCAGCCCCCCGGGACTCCAAACGGAGACCCAGTACTTC; j_gene: TRBJ2-5; v_gene: TRBV4-1; abundance: -; d_gene: -
CDR3aa: CASSLGRTESTGELFF; CDR3nt: TGTGCCAGCAGCTTAGGAAGGACAGAAAGCACCGGGGAGCTGTTTTTT; j_gene: TRBJ2-2; v_gene: TRBV7-9; abundance: once; d_gene: -
CDR3aa: CASSMVLMNTEAFF; CDR3nt: TGTGCCAGTTCGATGGTCCTTATGAACACTGAAGCTTTCTTT; j_gene: TRBJ1-1; v_gene: TRBV19; abundance: -; d_gene: -
CDR3aa: CASSEAGRIGRSSYNSPLHF; CDR3nt: TGTGCCAGCAGTGAAGCAGGTAGAATCGGGCGAAGCTCCTATAATTCACCCCTCCACTTT; j_gene: TRBJ1-6; v_gene: TRBV6-1; abundance: -; d_gene: -
CDR3aa: CASSLPPPDTQYF; CDR3nt: TGTGCCAGCAGCTTACCCCCTCCAGATACGCAGTATTTT; j_gene: TRBJ2-3; v_gene: TRBV5-4; abundance: -; d_gene: -